The entry below gives a single T cell receptor beta chain sequence along with its context. Using immunoSEQ multiplex PCR, the repertoire was profiled, and TCRdb retains in-frame clones only, with some absent. Among some 180,000 clones, about 85% were seen once, and the ten largest hold 6%. This sample was taken from a study of blood T cell repertoires in COVID-19. The CDR3 consists of 13 residues. The V end lost 7 bases, the J end lost 4 bases, and 13 bases lay between the germline ends. Per the germline V gene, CDR1 is ENHRY and CDR2 is SYGVKD. The specimen sequenced was peripheral blood. The chain joins TRBV10-3 to TRBJ1-2; maybe TRBD1 (5 bases). The receptor comes from a middle-aged woman with COVID-19, enrolled during active disease. The CDR3 region is CAITPQGSYGYTF. The CDR3 region has the DNA TGTGCCATCACCCCGCAGGGCTCCTATGGCTACACCTTC.